Here is one T cell receptor beta chain with its context. This specimen belongs to a study of technical replicates of blood from several donors. Germline assignment: CDR1 LGHNA and CDR2 YSLEER. This CDR3 has 14 residues. Trimming removed 3 bases from V and 5 bases from J; junction bases left unmatched: 3. Profiling relied on immunoSEQ multiplex PCR, and the TCRdb table lists in-frame clones only, not all of them. The data show some 64,000 clones, more than 85% seen once. J is TRBJ2-5 and V is TRBV4-3, with 10 bases identical to TRBD1. Sequenced material: PBMCs. The receptor's source is a human donor in good health. Some clones in this sample may be carry-over from other donors' samples. The CDR3 nucleotides read TGCGCCAGCAGCCAGGACAGGGGGTTGGAGACCCAGTACTTC. As protein: CASSQDRGLETQYF.